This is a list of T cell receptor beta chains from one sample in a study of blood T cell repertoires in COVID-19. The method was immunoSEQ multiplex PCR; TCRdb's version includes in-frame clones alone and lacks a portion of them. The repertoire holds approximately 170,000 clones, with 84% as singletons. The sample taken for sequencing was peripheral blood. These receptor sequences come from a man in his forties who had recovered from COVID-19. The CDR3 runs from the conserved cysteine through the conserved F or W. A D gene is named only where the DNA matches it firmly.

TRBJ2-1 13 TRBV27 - CASREDPYNEQFF TGTGCCAGCAGGGAGGACCCTTACAATGAGCAGTTCTTC
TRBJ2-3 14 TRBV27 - CASSLKLLTDTQYF TGTGCCAGCAGTCTCAAACTCCTCACAGATACGCAGTATTTT
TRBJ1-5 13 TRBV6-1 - CASSEEGYQPQHF TGTGCCAGCAGTGAAGAGGGGTATCAGCCCCAGCATTTT
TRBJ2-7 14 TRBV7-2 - CASSSDGNSYEQYF TGTGCCAGCAGCTCTGACGGGAACTCCTACGAGCAGTACTTC
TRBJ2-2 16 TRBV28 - CASSLLGGWVTGELFF TGTGCCAGCAGTTTATTGGGGGGATGGGTCACCGGGGAGCTGTTTTTT
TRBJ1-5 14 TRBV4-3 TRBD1 CASSAGQGSQPQHF TGCGCCAGCAGCGCCGGACAGGGAAGTCAGCCCCAGCATTTT
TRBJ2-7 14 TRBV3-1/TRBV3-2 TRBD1 CASSPSTGTYEQYF TGTGCCAGCAGCCCGTCGACAGGGACCTACGAGCAGTACTTC
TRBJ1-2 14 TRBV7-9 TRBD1 CASSLATGDYGYTF TGTGCCAGCAGCCTGGCGACAGGGGACTATGGCTACACCTTC
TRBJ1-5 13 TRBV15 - CATSTTGNTPQHF TGTGCCACCAGTACTACAGGTAATACCCCCCAGCATTTT
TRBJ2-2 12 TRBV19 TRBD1 CAGGAYTGELFF TGTGCAGGGGGCGCGTACACCGGGGAGCTGTTTTTT